Each of the 23 T cell receptor beta chains below was sequenced from the same sample in a study of blood T cells in healthy people across ages. It was with a sample-barcoded 5' primer and a J-beta primer mix that a second PCR of roughly 7 to 12 cycles was run. MiXCR was run by TCRdb on the 5' RACE reads, yielding one entry per CDR3 protein. The sample consists of around 280,000 distinct CDR3 sequences, 25% to 30% of them appearing once. The sequenced sample consisted of blood. These receptors came from a woman between 65 and 79 years old in good health.

There are a few counts of this clonotype. The chain joins TRBV11-2 to TRBJ2-3, with 7 positions matching TRBD2. The length of the CDR3 is 15 residues. V shed 3 bases, J shed 4 bases, and the junction held 7 bases outside the gene matches. Germline V gene sequence: CDR1 SGHAT, CDR2 FQNNGV. CDR3 DNA: TGTGCCAGCAGCTTGGGAGGGAGAGGCCCAGATACGCAGTATTTT. Protein sequence: CASSLGGRGPDTQYF.

The chain uses TRBV28 and TRBJ2-1, with D possibly being TRBD1 (5 bases). CDR1 and CDR2 from the germline V gene are MDHEN and SYDVKM. V was cut by 5 bases and J by 9 bases, with 8 bases left in between. The CDR3 covers 11 residues. DNA of the CDR3: TGTGCCAGCAGTACAGGTGTTGAGCAGTTCTTC. It codes for CASSTGVEQFF.

This clonotype was seen more than once but under ten times. An end of the junction does not agree with germline; a read error may underlie this. V usage is TRBV7-2 and J usage is TRBJ2-7; tentative D call: TRBD2 (6 bases). The CDR3 has 14 amino acids. Germline V lookup: CDR1 SGHTA, CDR2 FQGNSA. CDR3: CASSRRRASSEQYF. The CDR3 nucleotides are TGTGCCAGCAGCCGGAGGAGGGCCTCCTCCGAGCAGTACTTC.

The rearrangement links TRBV7-9 to TRBJ2-1; 8 positions match TRBD1. The germline V gene has CDR1 SEHNR and CDR2 FQNEAQ (reference sequence). V shed 6 bases and J 8 bases; nucleotides not matched to a gene: 3. The CDR3 runs 12 residues. In DNA form, the CDR3 reads TGTGCCAGCAGTCAACAGGGGGATGAGCAGTTCTTC. Translated: CASSQQGDEQFF.

V is TRBV5-1 and J is TRBJ2-6, with a tentative D call TRBD1 (5 bases). The germline CDR1 and CDR2 sequences are SGHRS and YFSETQ. This CDR3 region has 14 residues. The V end was cut by 7 bases, the J end by 4 bases, with 12 bases between. The CDR3 coding sequence is TGCGCCAGCCTGACAGTCCCCGGGGCCAACGTCCTGACTTTC. It yields the protein CASLTVPGANVLTF.

The V call is TRBV7-9, the J call TRBJ2-2; D remains unclear. V was trimmed by 2 bases and J by 4 bases, leaving 8 bases between them. Germline values: CDR1 SEHNR, CDR2 FQNEAQ (reference sequence). The CDR3 spans 14 residues. DNA for the CDR3: TGTGCCAGCAGCTTAACCCAGAGCACCGGGGAGCTGTTTTTT. It encodes CASSLTQSTGELFF.

J is TRBJ2-1 and V is TRBV7-9; the D gene is possibly TRBD2 (5 bases). Germline lookup yields CDR1 SEHNR and CDR2 FQNEAQ (reference sequence). The CDR3 sequence is 15 residues long. Trimming removed 4 bases at V and 4 bases at J, with 14 bases between. The CDR3 loop is CASSYREQQYNEQFF. DNA for the CDR3: TGTGCCAGCAGCTACCGGGAACAACAGTACAATGAGCAGTTCTTC.

The V and J genes are TRBV20-1 and TRBJ2-5; 7 nucleotides agree with TRBD1. V dropped 4 bases and J dropped 5; count of bases not matched to a gene: 10. The CDR3 contains 14 residues. Germline-derived CDR1 and CDR2 are DFQATT and SNEGSKA (reference sequence). Written as DNA, the CDR3 is TGCAGTGCTAACGAGGGGGCGTTAAGGGAGACCCAGTACTTC. It encodes CSANEGALRETQYF.

This clonotype turned up a few times. CDR3 in DNA: TGTGCCAGTAGTATACTTGAAGGTCCGCGGCCCCAGCATTTT. Residues: CASSILEGPRPQHF. V and J are TRBV19 and TRBJ1-5; D gene ambiguous. V was clipped by 2 bases and J by 9 bases, with 14 bases between them. The CDR3 is 14 amino acids. The germline CDR1 and CDR2 sequences are LNHDA and SQIVND (reference sequence).

This rearrangement joins TRBV12-3 or TRBV12-4 to TRBJ1-4, with a weak D call TRBD1 (6 bases). This CDR3 contains 17 residues. The V gene lost 5 bases and the J gene lost 3 bases, with 19 bases spanning the gap. The CDR3 reads CASSTQLTGLSNEKLFF. The CDR3 DNA reads as TGTGCCAGCAGTACCCAACTCACAGGGTTATCTAATGAAAAACTGTTTTTT.

Points on this clonotype: Being one base from a much bigger clone, this may be a read error. This sequence joins TRBV12-3 or TRBV12-4 and TRBJ2-1, with D unresolved. The assigned J gene may be wrong: the sequence end matches TRBJ2-5 better. The CDR3 has 13 residues. The CDR3 region has the DNA TGTGCCATCAATGAAGACCCCGGGGAGACCCAGTACTTC. As protein: CAINEDPGETQYF.

V is TRBV6-5 and J is TRBJ1-4; TRBD1 matches at 9 bases. The CDR3 totals 15 residues. From germline, CDR1 is MNHEY and CDR2 SVGAGI. V lost 5 bases, J lost 8 bases, and 9 bases stayed unmatched. The CDR3 nucleotides read TGTGCCAGCAGTCCCGGGACAGGGACCTCGGAAAAACTGTTTTTT. It is translated as CASSPGTGTSEKLFF.

The table lists this clonotype with a few counts. The chain carries TRBV3-1 and TRBJ1-4; D perhaps matches TRBD1 (5 bases). Germline V gene lookup returns CDR1 LGHDT and CDR2 YNNKEL (reference sequence). V was clipped by 1 base and J by 11 bases, with 8 bases between them. The CDR3 loop spans 12 amino acids. The CDR3 DNA follows: TGTGCCAGCAGCCAAGCGGGGGTGAAACTGTTTTTT. Translating it yields CASSQAGVKLFF.

CDR3 sequence: CASSLVKGQAYEQYF. In DNA, the CDR3 is TGTGCCAGCAGCTTAGTGAAAGGACAAGCCTACGAGCAGTACTTC. The V gene is TRBV7-9, the J gene TRBJ2-7, with D possibly matching TRBD1 (5 bases). This CDR3 has 15 amino acids. The V end was cut by 1 base, the J end by 2 bases, with 12 bases between. Germline V CDR1 and CDR2: SEHNR, FQNEAQ (reference sequence).

There are a few counts of this clonotype. This CDR3 fails to terminate in the conserved phenylalanine or tryptophan, so it likely reflects a read error. V is TRBV9 and J is TRBJ1-1; D perhaps matches TRBD1 (5 bases). This CDR3 is built from 14 residues. V was clipped by 0 bases and J by 4 bases, with 10 bases between them. Looked up from germline, CDR1 is SGDLS and CDR2 is YYNGEE. The CDR3 DNA follows: TGTGCCAGCAGCGTAGTGATTGGGGCCACTGAAGCTTTCCTT. Residues: CASSVVIGATEAFL.

This clonotype showed up many times. The chain uses TRBV12-3 or TRBV12-4 and TRBJ2-5; possible D gene TRBD2, 5 bases. V was pared by 4 bases and J by 5 bases, with 17 bases between. The CDR3 length is 15 residues. CDR3 sequence: CASSYRDSSTETQYF. CDR3 coding DNA: TGTGCCAGCAGTTACCGGGATAGTAGTACGGAGACCCAGTACTTC.

This clonotype was recorded a few times. The junction and the germline gene differ at one end; a read error may be behind it. The chain couples TRBV2 to TRBJ2-1; D remains ambiguous. Germline CDR1 and CDR2: SNHLY and FYNNEI. The CDR3 sequence is 15 residues long. CDR3 DNA sequence: TGTGCCAGCAGTGAAGCAGGGCAGACAACCGGCAGGTTAGGGTTC. As protein: CASSEAGQTTGRLGF. The full variable domain, completed using reference TRBV2 and TRBJ2-1, is EPEVTQTPSHQVTQMGQEVILRCVPISNHLYFYWYRQILGQKVEFLVSFYNNEISEKSEIFDDQFSVERPDGSNFTLKIRSTKLEDSAMYFCASSEAGQTTGRLGFGPGTRLTVL.

A few counts support this clonotype. The chain employs TRBV12-3 or TRBV12-4 and TRBJ1-4; D remains unclear. The CDR3 totals 13 residues. V lost 6 bases to trimming and J lost 6 bases, with 11 bases between them. As DNA, the CDR3 is TGTGCCAGCAGCGGACCGCGCTATGAAAAACTGTTTTTT. Encoded protein: CASSGPRYEKLFF.

The rearrangement links TRBV20-1 to TRBJ2-3, with D maybe TRBD1 (6 bases). CDR1 and CDR2 from the germline V gene are DFQATT and SNEGSKA (reference sequence). V gave up 8 bases and J gave up 2 bases, with 23 bases separating them. This CDR3 is 16 amino acids long. This CDR3 is CSFPLQGTGITDTQYF. In DNA, the CDR3 is TGCAGTTTCCCCCTACAGGGAACTGGGATCACAGATACGCAGTATTTT.

This clonotype was detected once. The chain has TRBV29-1 and TRBJ1-4; 7 positions agree with TRBD1. The V gene's germline CDR1 is SQVTM and CDR2 ANQGSEA. Germline trimming cut 6 bases from V and 4 bases from J; bases unmatched to any gene: 5. The CDR3 length is 13 residues. CDR3 region: CSVGDSRNEKLFF. DNA for the CDR3: TGCAGCGTCGGGGACAGCCGTAATGAAAAACTGTTTTTT.

This clonotype was detected only a few times. The rearrangement joins TRBV6-5 to TRBJ1-5, with a possible D match to TRBD1 (6 bases). V shed 5 bases and J shed 5 bases, with 13 bases lying between them. This CDR3 spans 14 amino acids. Germline values: CDR1 MNHEY, CDR2 SVGAGI. DNA for the CDR3: TGTGCCAGCAGTCTGGGGGGCGTGGATCAGCCCCAGCATTTT. Amino acid sequence: CASSLGGVDQPQHF.

This clonotype was counted a few times. The CDR3 sequence is CASSSFSRGSEQYF. CDR3 nucleotides: TGTGCCAGCAGTAGTTTTAGTAGAGGAAGCGAGCAGTACTTC. The chain employs TRBV28 and TRBJ2-7; D is unresolved. The V end was cut by 5 bases, the J end by 6 bases, with 17 bases between. Germline assignment: CDR1 MDHEN and CDR2 SYDVKM. The CDR3 runs to 14 residues.

This sequence joins TRBV19 and TRBJ1-1; D remains ambiguous. CDR3 length: 14 residues. Germline V CDR1 and CDR2: LNHDA, SQIVND (reference sequence). V was clipped by 2 bases and J by 0 bases, with 7 bases between them. The CDR3 DNA reads TGTGCCAGTAGTATACAGGCTATGAACACTGAAGCTTTCTTT. It specifies CASSIQAMNTEAFF.